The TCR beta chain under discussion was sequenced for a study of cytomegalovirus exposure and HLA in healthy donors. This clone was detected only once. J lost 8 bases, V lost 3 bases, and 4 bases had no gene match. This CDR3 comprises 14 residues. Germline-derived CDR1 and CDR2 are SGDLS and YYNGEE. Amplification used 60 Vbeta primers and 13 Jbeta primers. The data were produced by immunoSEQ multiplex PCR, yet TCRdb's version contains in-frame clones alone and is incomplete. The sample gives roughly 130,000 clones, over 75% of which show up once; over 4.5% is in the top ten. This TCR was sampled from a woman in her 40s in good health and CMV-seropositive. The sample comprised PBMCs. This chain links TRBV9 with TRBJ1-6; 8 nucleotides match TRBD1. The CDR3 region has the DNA TGTGCCAGCAGCGACACAGGGGGTTATTCACCCCTCCACTTT. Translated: CASSDTGGYSPLHF.